Listed below are T cell receptor beta chains from one sample, sequenced in a study of beta chain features in type 1 diabetes. Here immunoSEQ multiplex PCR was the method, and the copy in TCRdb shows in-frame clones only, minus some. The sample carries hundreds of thousands of clones, about 14% recorded once. Sequenced input: naive CD4+ T cells from blood. The receptors come from a man younger than 35 with type 1 diabetes. The CDR3 runs from the conserved cysteine through the conserved F or W. D genes are given only for firm matches. Size is stated for part of the rows, as once, few or many counts, or as a class when the clone is expanded.

size: NA; D: NA; V: TRBV23-1; J: TRBJ2-5; DNA: TGCGCCAGCAGTCAATCTCACAGGGCAGAGACCCAGTACTTC; CDR3: CASSQSHRAETQYF
size: few; D: NA; V: TRBV6-5; J: TRBJ1-1; DNA: TGTGCCAGCAGTTTCGGACGGACAGCTGAAGCTTTCTTT; CDR3: CASSFGRTAEAFF
size: NA; D: TRBD2; V: TRBV30; J: TRBJ2-3; DNA: TGTGCCTGGAGTCTCCTGCCTAGCGGGACAGATACGCAGTATTTT; CDR3: CAWSLLPSGTDTQYF
size: NA; D: NA; V: TRBV2; J: TRBJ1-2; DNA: TGTGCCAGCGGGCAGTTTTTCTATGGCTACACCTTC; CDR3: CASGQFFYGYTF
size: few; D: TRBD1; V: TRBV4-2; J: TRBJ1-6; DNA: TGTGCCAGCAGCCAGACGACAGGGTCTGGTTCACCCCTCCACTTT; CDR3: CASSQTTGSGSPLHF
size: NA; D: NA; V: TRBV5-4; J: TRBJ2-6; DNA: TGTGCCAGCGTTTTGGACACCTCTGGGGCCAACGTCCTGACTTTC; CDR3: CASVLDTSGANVLTF
size: NA; D: NA; V: TRBV6-5; J: TRBJ2-3; DNA: TGTGCCAGCAGTTACCTCACAGGGCGCACAGATACGCAGTATTTT; CDR3: CASSYLTGRTDTQYF
size: NA; D: NA; V: TRBV18; J: TRBJ1-4; DNA: TGTGCCAGCTCACCTCCCCCTGGCGCTGAAAAACTGTTTTTT; CDR3: CASSPPPGAEKLFF
size: few; D: NA; V: TRBV5-1; J: TRBJ2-7; DNA: TGCGCCAGCAGCTTGGAGGGATCCTACGAGCAGTACTTC; CDR3: CASSLEGSYEQYF
size: few; D: NA; V: TRBV6-5; J: TRBJ1-6; DNA: TGTGCCAGCAGTTTCACGGACACCCTTGGTTCACCCCTCCACTTT; CDR3: CASSFTDTLGSPLHF
size: few; D: TRBD1; V: TRBV25-1; J: TRBJ1-4; DNA: TGTGCCAGCAGTTCCCTAGGACAGGGGGCTGAAAAACTGTTTTTT; CDR3: CASSSLGQGAEKLFF
size: few; D: TRBD2; V: TRBV18; J: TRBJ2-3; DNA: TGTGCCAGCTCACTCTACTCGGGCGGGAGGAGTGCAGATACGCAGTATTTT; CDR3: CASSLYSGGRSADTQYF
size: NA; D: TRBD2; V: TRBV4-1; J: TRBJ2-5; DNA: TGCGCCAGCAGCCAAGATGGTACTAGCGGGGGAACCCAGTACTTC; CDR3: CASSQDGTSGGTQYF
size: NA; D: TRBD2; V: TRBV5-1; J: TRBJ2-3; DNA: TGCGCCAGCAGCTTACTAGCGGGAGCGGATACGCAGTATTTT; CDR3: CASSLLAGADTQYF
size: NA; D: NA; V: TRBV30; J: TRBJ2-3; DNA: TGTGCCGCCCATGTCCCTGGCACAGATACGCAGTATTTT; CDR3: CAAHVPGTDTQYF
size: NA; D: NA; V: TRBV4-2; J: TRBJ1-5; DNA: TGTGCCAGCAGCCATAGGGGTGATCAGCCCCAGCATTTT; CDR3: CASSHRGDQPQHF
size: NA; D: NA; V: TRBV29-1; J: TRBJ2-7; DNA: TGCAGCGTTGCCACTACCAGGGGAACCTACGAGCAGTACTTC; CDR3: CSVATTRGTYEQYF
size: NA; D: NA; V: TRBV29-1; J: TRBJ1-1; DNA: TGCAGCGTCCGAGGGAACACTGAAGCTTTCTTT; CDR3: CSVRGNTEAFF
size: few; D: TRBD2; V: TRBV6-5; J: TRBJ2-7; DNA: TGTGCCAGCAGGCGGGAGGAGTCCGGCTACGAGCAGTACTTC; CDR3: CASRREESGYEQYF
size: NA; D: TRBD1; V: TRBV11-2; J: TRBJ2-7; DNA: TGTGCCAGCAGCCTTAGATCGGGACAGTTCTACGAGCAGTACTTC; CDR3: CASSLRSGQFYEQYF
size: few; D: NA; V: TRBV29-1; J: TRBJ1-2; DNA: TGCAGCGCCACGGGAGGGGACGACTATGGCTACACCTTC; CDR3: CSATGGDDYGYTF
size: NA; D: NA; V: TRBV6-1; J: TRBJ1-5; DNA: TGTGCCAGCAGTGATCCTGGCAGGGATCAGCCCCAGCATTTT; CDR3: CASSDPGRDQPQHF
size: NA; D: NA; V: TRBV6-5; J: TRBJ1-5; DNA: TGTGCCAGCAGTTATAGTGGAAGCAGCAATCAGCCCCAGCATTTT; CDR3: CASSYSGSSNQPQHF
size: few; D: NA; V: TRBV4-3; J: TRBJ1-2; DNA: TGCGCCAGCAGCCAAGATATCCTCAAGCTTAACTATGGCTACACCTTC; CDR3: CASSQDILKLNYGYTF
size: few; D: NA; V: TRBV5-6; J: TRBJ2-1; DNA: TGTGCCAGCAGCTTGGGTAATGAGCAGTTCTTC; CDR3: CASSLGNEQFF
size: few; D: TRBD1; V: TRBV6-5; J: TRBJ1-2; DNA: TGTGCCAGCAGCCGGGACAGGGGGCATGGCTACACCTTC; CDR3: CASSRDRGHGYTF
size: few; D: NA; V: TRBV14; J: TRBJ1-2; DNA: TGTGCCAGCAGCCAAGTGGGGGGCTACACCTTC; CDR3: CASSQVGGYTF
size: NA; D: TRBD1; V: TRBV9; J: TRBJ1-1; DNA: TGTGCCAGCAGCACCAGCGGACAGGGGGACGCTGAAGCTTTCTTT; CDR3: CASSTSGQGDAEAFF
size: few; D: NA; V: TRBV13; J: TRBJ1-2; DNA: TGTGCCAGCAGCCTGAGGATGGGCTACACCTTC; CDR3: CASSLRMGYTF
size: NA; D: TRBD2; V: TRBV7-9; J: TRBJ2-3; DNA: TGTGCCAGCAGCTTAAAAGCGGGGGGGATAGATACGCAGTATTTT; CDR3: CASSLKAGGIDTQYF
size: few; D: TRBD1; V: TRBV2; J: TRBJ2-1; DNA: TGTGCCGCGACAGGGAACAATGAGCAGTTCTTC; CDR3: CAATGNNEQFF
size: few; D: TRBD1; V: TRBV9; J: TRBJ2-3; DNA: TGTGCCAGTCAACGGGACAGGGCCACACATACGCAGTATTTT; CDR3: CASQRDRATHTQYF
size: NA; D: TRBD2; V: TRBV30; J: TRBJ2-1; DNA: TGTGCCTTCGGGACCGGGACTAGCGGGGGGGCCCCCTACAATGAGCAGTTCTTC; CDR3: CAFGTGTSGGAPYNEQFF
size: NA; D: NA; V: TRBV5-1; J: TRBJ2-7; DNA: TGCGCCAGCAGCCCCGTTAGCGGTAGCTCCTACGAGCAGTACTTC; CDR3: CASSPVSGSSYEQYF
size: NA; D: TRBD1; V: TRBV2; J: TRBJ1-1; DNA: TGTGCCAGCAGTGAGTTAGGACAGGACACTGAAGCTTTCTTT; CDR3: CASSELGQDTEAFF
size: few; D: TRBD1; V: TRBV29-1; J: TRBJ1-1; DNA: TGCAGCGTGAGAGGCCACACAGGGGGCGCGAGAACTGAAGCTTTCTTT; CDR3: CSVRGHTGGARTEAFF